This is a list of T cell receptor beta chains from one sample in a study of immune evolution from preneoplasia to lung adenocarcinoma. Only in-frame clones appear in the TCRdb table, and some are missing; sequencing was by immunoSEQ multiplex PCR. Among around 4,100 clones, 86% were seen once, and the ten largest hold 6.7%. The sample taken for sequencing was FFPE minimally invasive lung adenocarcinoma tissue. Receptors were obtained from an older donor with lung adenocarcinoma. Both conserved end residues are part of each CDR3. D genes are given only for firm matches. Clone size, where shown, is once, few, many, or a class for clones that have expanded.

TRBJ2-6	TRBV27	TRBD1	-	CASSFLDRESGANVLTF	TGTGCCAGCAGTTTTCTGGACAGGGAATCTGGGGCCAACGTCCTGACTTTC
TRBJ1-1	TRBV4-3	-	-	CASSQEVATPMNTEVFF	TGCGCCAGCAGCCAAGAGGTGGCCACGCCCATGAACACTGAAGTTTTCTTT
TRBJ1-5	TRBV6-1	-	-	CASSADFNQPQHF	TGTGCCAGCAGTGCAGACTTCAATCAGCCCCAGCATTTT
TRBJ1-2	TRBV4-1	-	once	CASSQDEGVANYGYTF	TGCGCCAGCAGCCAAGACGAGGGAGTAGCTAACTATGGCTACACCTTC
TRBJ2-1	TRBV9	-	-	CATGSFPSWRSYNEQFF	TGTGCCACCGGTTCTTTCCCAAGTTGGCGCTCCTACAATGAGCAGTTCTTC
TRBJ2-5	TRBV7-8	TRBD2	-	CASSLVPWGGRQETQYF	TGTGCCAGCAGCTTAGTCCCTTGGGGGGGAAGACAAGAGACCCAGTACTTC
TRBJ1-5	TRBV4-3	TRBD1	-	CASSQDGQVRQPQHF	TGCGCCAGCAGCCAAGATGGACAGGTTCGGCAGCCCCAGCATTTT
TRBJ2-2	TRBV6-4	TRBD2	few	CASSEGLDTGELFF	TGTGCCAGCAGTGAGGGACTAGACACCGGGGAGCTGTTTTTT
TRBJ1-6	TRBV14	-	-	CASSRRQLPSPLHF	TGTGCCAGCAGCCGGAGACAGCTCCCTTCACCCCTCCACTTT
TRBJ1-4	TRBV6-5	TRBD1	-	CASSLTGKKLFF	TGTGCCAGCAGTTTGACAGGGAAAAAACTGTTTTTT
TRBJ2-7	TRBV7-6	TRBD2	-	CASSLGPGTSGTYEQYF	TGTGCCAGCAGCTTAGGGCCCGGGACTAGCGGGACCTACGAGCAGTACTTC
TRBJ1-3	TRBV19	-	-	CASTTGPSGNTIYF	TGTGCCAGTACAACGGGGCCCTCTGGAAACACCATATATTTT
TRBJ2-1	TRBV4-1	-	-	CASSPGQTTAYNEQFF	TGCGCCAGCAGCCCTGGACAGACAACAGCCTACAATGAGCAGTTCTTC
TRBJ2-4	TRBV6-6	-	-	CASSYSRDIQYF	TGTGCCAGCAGTTACTCGAGGGACATTCAGTACTTC
TRBJ2-2	TRBV7-8	TRBD2	large	CASSLAVRGGRLPGELFF	TGTGCCAGCAGCTTAGCGGTTAGGGGCGGGAGGCTGCCCGGGGAGCTGTTTTTT
TRBJ2-4	TRBV29-1	-	-	CSVDPGKDIQYF	TGCAGCGTTGATCCAGGGAAGGACATTCAGTACTTC
TRBJ2-1	TRBV28	TRBD2	once	CASSLVAGGVIYNEQFF	TGTGCCAGCAGTTTGGTAGCGGGAGGCGTCATCTACAATGAGCAGTTCTTC
TRBJ2-1	TRBV5-8	-	-	CASSFYRGVPNEQFF	TGTGCCAGCAGCTTCTATCGCGGAGTCCCCAATGAGCAGTTCTTC
TRBJ1-1	TRBV25-1	-	once	CASSELSGDTEAFF	TGTGCCAGCAGTGAGTTATCGGGGGATACTGAAGCTTTCTTT
TRBJ1-2	TRBV29-1	-	-	CSVESGDGYGYTF	TGCAGCGTTGAATCAGGGGATGGCTATGGCTACACCTTC
TRBJ1-5	TRBV18	-	-	CASSQEIDRPYQPQHF	TGTGCCAGCTCTCAGGAGATTGACAGGCCTTATCAGCCCCAGCATTTT
TRBJ2-1	TRBV9	TRBD2	-	CASSVDGRGSPTYNEQFF	TGTGCCAGCAGCGTAGACGGGAGGGGATCCCCCACCTACAATGAGCAGTTCTTC
TRBJ1-1	TRBV7-2	-	-	CASSLVDTEAFF	TGTGCCAGCAGCTTAGTAGACACTGAAGCTTTCTTT
TRBJ1-4	TRBV6-5	-	-	CASSRSGRTNEKLFF	TGTGCCAGCAGCAGATCCGGGAGAACTAATGAAAAACTGTTTTTT
TRBJ1-2	TRBV7-2	-	once	CASLVNYGYTF	TGTGCCTCCCTCGTTAACTATGGCTACACCTTC
TRBJ2-1	TRBV29-1	TRBD1	-	CSGNRGTYNEQFF	TGCAGCGGCAACAGGGGCACCTACAATGAGCAGTTCTTC
TRBJ2-7	TRBV27	TRBD2	-	CASVRGSPGRTYEQYF	TGTGCCAGCGTGCGCGGGAGCCCCGGAAGGACCTACGAGCAGTACTTC
TRBJ2-7	TRBV4-1	TRBD2	-	CASSQGLGLVEQYF	TGCGCCAGCAGCCAAGGTTTAGGACTAGTTGAGCAGTACTTC
TRBJ1-1	TRBV4-1	TRBD1	-	CASSQDFVPGGLNAFF	TGCGCCAGCAGCCAAGATTTCGTGCCAGGGGGGTTGAACGCTTTCTTT
TRBJ2-7	TRBV6-1	TRBD1	-	CASSERDRGPEQYF	TGTGCCAGCAGTGAACGGGACAGGGGGCCTGAGCAGTACTTC
TRBJ2-3	TRBV9	TRBD2	-	CASSGGGTSGRDTQYF	TGTGCCAGCAGCGGAGGCGGGACTAGCGGGAGAGATACGCAGTATTTT
TRBJ2-1	TRBV9	-	-	CASSVGTSPYNEQFF	TGTGCCAGCAGCGTTGGGACATCCCCTTACAATGAGCAGTTCTTC
TRBJ2-1	TRBV11-2	TRBD2	-	CASSDGGLASNEQFF	TGTGCCAGCAGCGATGGGGGACTAGCATCTAATGAGCAGTTCTTC